This T cell receptor beta chain stems from a study of identical twins. General observations from the study: Modelling approaches yielded underestimates of out-of-frame TCR alpha sharing between monozygotic twins. Conclusions were based on cross-sectional statistical analysis, without following the same donors.

MiXCR, applied by TCRdb to the 5' RACE reads, yields one record per CDR3 protein. The repertoire has some 760,000 distinct CDR3 sequences, 18% of them found once; the top ten carry roughly 14%. This clonotype was observed many times. Antigen specificity is unknown. These data were also reused for a study on T cells expressing NK-cell markers. As reported in that work: HCMV seropositivity marked seven of the eight sequenced donors; one was seronegative. There were several donors in whom these clonotypes also led the CD3+CD56-NKG2C+ fraction.

The sample consisted of PBMCs. The TCR comes from a woman aged 18 to 35 in good health.

The chain's CDR3 is CASSRDGTGSQYF. The CDR3 DNA reads as TGTGCCAGCAGCCGCGATGGGACAGGGTCGCAGTATTTT. The chain is built from TRBV5-6 and TRBJ2-3; 9 bases fit TRBD1. J was trimmed by 10 bases and V by 4 bases; bases with no gene match: 7. CDR1 is SGHDT, CDR2 YYEEEE, per germline. The CDR3 consists of 13 residues.